These 22 T cell receptor beta chains were sequenced from one sample in a study of T cells in Graves' hyperthyroidism and ophthalmopathy. Amplification of TCR beta CDR3 regions was performed using RNA transcripts as template. HTBI primers were the set used in a first-round RT-PCR of the TCR CDR3. TCRdb reprocessed the multiplex PCR reads with MiXCR, giving one entry per CDR3 protein. The sample records around 600,000 distinct CDR3 sequences, roughly 46% being singletons. The sample taken for sequencing was peripheral blood or thyroid tissue (not recorded which). The receptors were sampled from an adult man with Graves' disease, either hyperthyroidism or ophthalmopathy (not recorded which).

This clonotype was seen a few times. The CDR3 region has the DNA TGTGCCAGCAGACACCATTTACGTAGCGGGACCTACGAGACCCAGTACTTC. Protein: CASRHHLRSGTYETQYF. The chain couples TRBV6-5 to TRBJ2-5, with 8 bases that match TRBD2. The germline V gene has CDR1 MNHEY and CDR2 SVGAGI. V was clipped by 6 bases and J by 5 bases; unmatched bases: 17. This CDR3 has 17 residues.

The chain carries TRBV7-6 and TRBJ2-7, with 7 nucleotides matching TRBD2. Germline assignment: CDR1 SGHVS and CDR2 FNYEAQ. This CDR3 is 14 amino acids long. The V and J ends lost 5 bases and 0 bases, in that order; junction bases with no gene match: 4. CDR3 sequence: CASSPGTNSYEQYF. The CDR3 region has the DNA TGTGCCAGCAGCCCCGGGACTAACTCCTACGAGCAGTACTTC.

This clonotype was seen a handful of times. The rearrangement uses TRBV7-3 and TRBJ2-7; TRBD1 agrees at 7 bases. Trimming took 3 bases from V and 6 from J; bases not matched to a gene: 8. The CDR3 consists of 14 residues. Germline CDR1 is SGHTA and CDR2 is FQGTGA. CDR3 protein: CASSLIITGAEQYF. The DNA for the CDR3 is TGTGCCAGCAGCTTGATAATCACAGGGGCCGAGCAGTACTTC.

This clonotype was observed many times. The V call is TRBV24-1, the J call TRBJ1-2; D might be TRBD1 (5 bases). Germline V gives CDR1 KGHDR, CDR2 SFDVKD. Trimming cost V 7 bases and J 0 bases, with 11 bases left between them. The CDR3 consists of 14 residues. The DNA for the CDR3 is TGTGCCACCAGCCCGACAGAGCCTAACTATGGCTACACCTTC. Translating it yields CATSPTEPNYGYTF.

The chain has TRBV20-1 and TRBJ1-1; D is possibly TRBD1 (6 bases). V was trimmed by 4 bases and J by 1 base, leaving 19 bases between them. The CDR3 length is 16 residues. CDR1 is DFQATT, CDR2 SNEGSKA, per germline (reference sequence). The CDR3 coding sequence is TGCAGTGCTAAGGGGGACTGGGGGCTCTCGAACACTGAAGCTTTCTTT. This translates into CSAKGDWGLSNTEAFF.

A note on this clonotype: The germline gene is not matched at one end of the junction; a read error may be the cause. The genes are TRBV20-1 and TRBJ2-7, with 7 nucleotides matching TRBD2. The CDR3 loop spans 15 amino acids. Germline CDR1 is DFQATT and CDR2 is SNEGSKA (reference sequence). In nucleotides, the CDR3 is TGCAGTTCTAGATCCGGGACTACCAACTCCTACGAGCAGTACTTC. It is translated as CSSRSGTTNSYEQYF.

The V gene is TRBV9, the J gene TRBJ1-2; 7 bases map to TRBD1. Germline V gives CDR1 SGDLS, CDR2 YYNGEE. CDR3 length equals 13 residues. V shed 2 bases and J 7 bases; nucleotides not matched to a gene: 5. The CDR3 DNA reads TGTGCCAGCAGCGTTGGAGGGGGCAGTGGCTACACCTTC. It specifies CASSVGGGSGYTF. The full variable domain, in which reference TRBV9 and TRBJ1-2 provide the parts outside the CDR3, is DSGVTQTPKHLITATGQRVTLRCSPRSGDLSVYWYQQSLDQGLQFLIQYYNGEERAKGNILERFSAQQFPDLHSELNLSSLELGDSALYFCASSVGGGSGYTFGSGTRLTVV.

This clonotype was observed a few times. This rearrangement joins TRBV24-1 to TRBJ1-4, with 8 bases aligning to TRBD1. The CDR3 sequence is 15 residues long. Trimming took 5 bases from V and 8 from J; bases not matched to a gene: 9. The germline V gene has CDR1 KGHDR and CDR2 SFDVKD. CDR3 sequence: CATSAGPGGGEKLFF. Here the CDR3 DNA reads TGTGCCACCAGTGCAGGGCCAGGGGGCGGAGAAAAACTGTTTTTT.

The V gene is TRBV19, the J gene TRBJ1-2; D may be TRBD1 (5 bases). Germline V gene data show CDR1 as LNHDA and CDR2 as SQIVND (reference sequence). V gave up 3 bases and J gave up 5 bases, with 16 bases separating them. The CDR3 has 15 residues. CDR3 nucleotides: TGTGCCAGTAGTATCCCAGGGCAGGATCGATATGGCTACACCTTC. It encodes CASSIPGQDRYGYTF. The full variable domain, completed using reference TRBV19 and TRBJ1-2, is DGGITQSPKYLFRKEGQNVTLSCEQNLNHDAMYWYRQDPGQGLRLIYYSQIVNDFQKGDIAEGYSVSREKKESFPLTVTSAQKNPTAFYLCASSIPGQDRYGYTFGSGTRLTVV.

The chain combines TRBV29-1 with TRBJ1-2, with D hard to call. The V end lost 8 bases, the J end lost 6 bases, and 10 bases lay between the germline ends. This CDR3 spans 10 amino acids. CDR1 SQVTM and CDR2 ANQGSEA come from the germline V gene. In nucleotides, the CDR3 is TGCAGCACCTTCGGGCATGGCTACACCTTC. Translated: CSTFGHGYTF.

This clonotype came up once. The chain employs TRBV20-1 and TRBJ1-1, with D possibly matching TRBD1 (6 bases). Trimming stripped 3 bases from V and 0 bases from J, with 17 bases between. This CDR3 contains 16 residues. The germline CDR1 and CDR2 sequences are DFQATT and SNEGSKA (reference sequence). As DNA, the CDR3 is TGCAGTGCTAGCATGGGGGCGCGGGGGTTGAACACTGAAGCTTTCTTT. It codes for CSASMGARGLNTEAFF.

The rearrangement links TRBV20-1 to TRBJ1-1, with 8 nucleotides matching TRBD1. The germline gives CDR1 DFQATT, CDR2 SNEGSKA (reference sequence). The CDR3 runs 15 residues. Germline trimming cut 5 bases from V and 5 bases from J; bases unmatched to any gene: 13. The CDR3, as DNA: TGCAGTGCTGCCGGACAGGGAGGGAGCGGGACTGAAGCTTTCTTT. Translated, it gives CSAAGQGGSGTEAFF.

The V gene is TRBV20-1, the J gene TRBJ2-7, with a tentative D call TRBD2 (5 bases). Germline V lookup: CDR1 DFQATT, CDR2 SNEGSKA (reference sequence). There are 14 residues in the CDR3. V was clipped by 1 base and J by 3 bases, with 13 bases between them. The CDR3 sequence is CSARGFQRNYEQYF. The DNA for the CDR3 is TGCAGTGCTAGAGGTTTTCAGCGGAACTACGAGCAGTACTTC.

This clonotype was counted at least ten times. This chain joins TRBV2 and TRBJ1-2, with 7 bases fitting TRBD1. Trimming cost V 7 bases and J 2 bases; bases outside gene matches: 7. This CDR3 is built from 14 residues. CDR1 is SNHLY, CDR2 FYNNEI, per germline. The CDR3, as DNA: TGTGCCAGCACCTCGGGACAGCTAAACTATGGCTACACCTTC. Protein product: CASTSGQLNYGYTF.

About this clonotype: A single base separates this from a much larger clone, so it may be a read error. J is TRBJ1-5 and V is TRBV20-1, with D perhaps TRBD1 (6 bases). The V end was cut by 5 bases, the J end by 6 bases, with 14 bases between. This CDR3 spans 13 amino acids. CDR1 and CDR2 (germline): DFQATT, SNEGSKA (reference sequence). CDR3 nucleotides: TGCAGTGCTGGTGCAGGGGAAACTCAGCCCCAGCATTTT. Translating it yields CSAGAGETQPQHF.

This clonotype was seen at least ten times. The rearrangement links TRBV7-8 to TRBJ2-7; D unclear. The V gene's germline CDR1 is SGHVS and CDR2 FQNEAQ. Trimming pared 2 bases from V and 3 bases from J, leaving 14 bases between. The CDR3 loop spans 15 amino acids. Here the CDR3 DNA reads TGTGCCAGCAGCTTATTACAGCAAAGCATCTACGAGCAGTACTTC. It encodes CASSLLQQSIYEQYF. The full variable domain, its missing parts supplied by reference TRBV7-8 and TRBJ2-7, is GAGVSQSPRYKVAKRGQDVALRCDPISGHVSLFWYQQALGQGPEFLTYFQNEAQLDKSGLPSDRFFAERPEGSVSTLKIQRTQQEDSAVYLCASSLLQQSIYEQYFGPGTRLTVT.

This sequence joins TRBV19 and TRBJ1-5; 9 bases are shared with TRBD1. Germline loops: CDR1 LNHDA, CDR2 SQIVND (reference sequence). J gave up 2 bases and V 10 bases, and 3 bases lay outside the gene matches. The CDR3 spans 13 residues. The CDR3: CATWDRGNQPQHF. The CDR3 DNA reads TGTGCCACATGGGACAGGGGCAATCAGCCCCAGCATTTT.

This clonotype appeared many times. This sequence joins TRBV24-1 and TRBJ2-5; 11 bases agree with TRBD1. J was trimmed by 5 bases and V by 4 bases; bases with no gene match: 5. Germline V gene lookup returns CDR1 KGHDR and CDR2 SFDVKD. The CDR3 covers 15 residues. The CDR3 sequence: CATSEGQGGIETQYF. CDR3 coding DNA: TGTGCCACCAGTGAGGGACAGGGGGGAATCGAGACCCAGTACTTC.

In this sample, this clonotype turned up many times. The rearrangement uses TRBV7-9 and TRBJ2-7; D gene ambiguous. The V end was cut by 2 bases, the J end by 0 bases, with 5 bases between. This CDR3 contains 13 residues. Per germline, CDR1 SEHNR and CDR2 FQNEAQ (reference sequence). Here the CDR3 reads CASSLYSSYEQYF. In DNA form, the CDR3 reads TGTGCCAGCAGCTTATACAGCTCCTACGAGCAGTACTTC.

With regard to this clonotype: Just one base apart from a much larger clone, this may be a read error. The J gene is TRBJ1-1, the V gene TRBV10-3, with 8 nucleotides matching TRBD1. CDR3 length: 14 amino acids. Germline-derived CDR1 and CDR2 are ENHRY and SYGVKD. As DNA, the CDR3 is TGTGCCAACAGTGGACAGGGTTGGAACACTGAAGCTTTCTTT. Protein: CANSGQGWNTEAFF.

At least ten counts were recorded for this clonotype. The chain joins TRBV7-9 to TRBJ1-2, with unresolved D. CDR3 size: 13 residues. CDR1 is SEHNR and CDR2 is FQNEAQ in the germline V gene (reference sequence). Trimming pared 1 base from V and 6 bases from J, leaving 9 bases between. The CDR3 loop reads CASSLGPTNGYTF. CDR3 sequence (DNA): TGTGCCAGCAGCTTAGGACCGACAAATGGCTACACCTTC.

This rearrangement joins TRBV7-3 to TRBJ2-2; D is perhaps TRBD1 or TRBD2 (5 bases each). CDR1 is SGHTA and CDR2 is FQGTGA in the germline V gene. The CDR3 contains 11 residues. V was cut by 5 bases and J by 13 bases, with 11 bases left in between. The CDR3 DNA follows: TGTGCCAGCAGCATTTCGAGGGGGCTGTTTTTT. Encoded protein: CASSISRGLFF.